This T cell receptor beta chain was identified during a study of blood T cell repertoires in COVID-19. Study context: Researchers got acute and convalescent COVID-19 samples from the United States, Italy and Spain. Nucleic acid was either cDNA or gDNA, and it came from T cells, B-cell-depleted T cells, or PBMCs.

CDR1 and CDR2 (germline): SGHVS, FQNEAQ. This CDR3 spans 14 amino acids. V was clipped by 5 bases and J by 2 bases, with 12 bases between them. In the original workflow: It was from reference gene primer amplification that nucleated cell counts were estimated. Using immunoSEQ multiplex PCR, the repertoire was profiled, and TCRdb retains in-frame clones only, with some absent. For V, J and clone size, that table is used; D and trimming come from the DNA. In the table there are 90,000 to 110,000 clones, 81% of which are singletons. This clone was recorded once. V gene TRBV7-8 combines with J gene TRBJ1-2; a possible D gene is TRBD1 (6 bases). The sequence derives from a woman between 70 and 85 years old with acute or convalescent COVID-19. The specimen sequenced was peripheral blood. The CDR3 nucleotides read TGTGCCAGCAGCGAACGGACAGTAAACTATGGCTACACCTTC. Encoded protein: CASSERTVNYGYTF.